The text below deals with one TCR beta chain. Its antigen is not identified. Trimming pared 3 bases from V and 7 bases from J, leaving 15 bases between. The CDR3 runs to 14 residues. Germline V CDR1 and CDR2: LNHDA, SQIVND (reference sequence). This sample was taken from a study of cytomegalovirus exposure and HLA in healthy donors. Looking at the study overall: Prior work identified 95 million to 120 million unique TCR beta sequences in 190 million or so T cells.

Study-level findings and limits: The productive fraction for most TCR beta V segments was about 87% or about 30% in an earlier analysis. CMV serostatus was the sole immune exposure information available. In a later analysis, a missense DCLRE1C variant was linked to TCR beta V- and J-gene trimming.

This PCR relied on a set of 60 Vbeta primers and 13 Jbeta primers. Repertoires were generated with immunoSEQ multiplex PCR, while TCRdb's copy carries only in-frame clones and drops some. Of 150,000 or so clones in the sample, approximately 82% were seen once. The chain employs TRBV19 and TRBJ1-2; no firm D call. The TCR originated in a man in his forties or fifties in good health and CMV-seropositive. Source material: PBMCs. This chain's CDR3 is CASSIVAGPRGYTF. The CDR3 nucleotides are TGTGCCAGTAGTATCGTGGCAGGCCCCCGTGGCTACACCTTC.